The 27 T cell receptor beta chains in this list originate from one sample, sequenced in a study of blood T cell repertoires in COVID-19. Sequencing used immunoSEQ multiplex PCR; TCRdb keeps in-frame clones, though not all of them. Here the sample spans about 150,000 clones, roughly four fifths being singletons. Sequencing used peripheral blood. The receptors were sampled from a woman aged 60-75 years with COVID-19, enrolled during active disease.

This clone occurred a few times. V and J are TRBV7-9 and TRBJ1-1; 7 positions match TRBD1. The CDR3 consists of 15 residues. Trimming took 5 bases from V and 2 from J; bases not matched to a gene: 8. The V gene's germline CDR1 is SEHNR and CDR2 FQNEAQ (reference sequence). In DNA form, the CDR3 reads TGTGCCAGCAGCACAACGACAGGGACCAACACTGAAGCTTTCTTT. Translation: CASSTTTGTNTEAFF.

This rearrangement joins TRBV24-1 to TRBJ1-2; TRBD1 aligns across 7 bases. Germline CDR1 KGHDR, CDR2 SFDVKD. The CDR3 extends over 16 amino acids. V was clipped by 2 bases and J by 4 bases; unmatched bases: 9. CDR3 sequence reads: CATSDYRAGGSYGYTF. In DNA, the CDR3 is TGTGCCACCAGTGATTACCGGGCAGGGGGAAGCTATGGCTACACCTTC.

This clone was detected only a few times. J is TRBJ1-2 and V is TRBV5-4; 10 positions match TRBD1. V lost 3 bases and J lost 4; bases outside the gene matches: 12. Germline V CDR1 and CDR2: SGHNT, YYREEE (reference sequence). The CDR3 is 17 residues long. For the CDR3, the DNA is TGTGCCAGCAGCTCGTCCCGGGACAGGGGATTGGGCTATGGCTACACCTTC. Translation gives CASSSSRDRGLGYGYTF.

V and J are TRBV4-2 and TRBJ1-6; D ambiguous. Trimming left V 1 base short and J 8 bases short, with 12 bases between. CDR1 and CDR2 (germline): LGHNA, YNFKEQ. This CDR3 is built from 15 residues. CDR3 region: CASSQAAPGDSPLHF. CDR3 bases: TGTGCCAGCAGCCAAGCGGCGCCCGGAGATTCACCCCTCCACTTT.

The V call is TRBV18, the J call TRBJ2-4; tentative D call: TRBD1 (5 bases). V lost 6 bases, J lost 0 bases, and 9 bases lay in between. CDR3 length: 14 amino acids. Germline-derived CDR1 and CDR2 are KGHSH and LQKENI. The CDR3 here is CASSDRLAKNIQYF. CDR3 nucleotide sequence: TGTGCCAGCTCTGACAGACTAGCCAAAAACATTCAGTACTTC.

V and J are TRBV6-2 or TRBV6-3 and TRBJ1-5; TRBD1 aligns across 8 bases. The trim removed 5 bases at V and 4 bases at J, leaving 13 bases unmatched. Germline V gives CDR1 MNHEY, CDR2 SVGEGT. The CDR3 totals 17 residues. In DNA form, the CDR3 reads TGTGCCAGCAGTCCCTCTCGGACAGGGATGGGGAATCAGCCCCAGCATTTT. This codes for CASSPSRTGMGNQPQHF.

The chain carries TRBV10-2 and TRBJ2-5; TRBD1 agrees at 11 bases. Germline values: CDR1 WSHSY, CDR2 SAAADI. The CDR3 is 16 residues long. The V gene end was trimmed by 7 bases and the J gene end by 3 bases; junction bases not matched to a gene: 10. The CDR3 DNA is TGCGCCAGCACCTTAAGAAGGACAGGGGGCAAAGAGACCCAGTACTTC. Residues: CASTLRRTGGKETQYF.

J is TRBJ1-1 and V is TRBV7-9, with no clear D. Germline lookup yields CDR1 SEHNR and CDR2 FQNEAQ (reference sequence). The V end lost 6 bases, the J end lost 5 bases, and 19 bases lay between the germline ends. The CDR3 contains 15 residues. The CDR3 DNA follows: TGTGCCAGCAGACTCGAGAGCCATGGGGAGACTGAAGCTTTCTTT. Residues: CASRLESHGETEAFF.

The table lists this clone with a few counts. At the DNA level, this CDR3 is encoded by other sequences in the same sample as well. The chain links TRBV9 to TRBJ1-4, with 12 bases lining up with TRBD1. CDR3 size: 16 residues. The germline V gene encodes CDR1 SGDLS and CDR2 YYNGEE. V shed 5 bases and J 3 bases; nucleotides not matched to a gene: 5. The CDR3 DNA is TGTGCCAGCAGTGGGACAGGGGGCAGGTCTAATGAAAAACTGTTTTTT. Translating gives CASSGTGGRSNEKLFF. Variable domain in full (rest from reference TRBV9 and TRBJ1-4): DSGVTQTPKHLITATGQRVTLRCSPRSGDLSVYWYQQSLDQGLQFLIQYYNGEERAKGNILERFSAQQFPDLHSELNLSSLELGDSALYFCASSGTGGRSNEKLFFGSGTQLSVL.

The chain has TRBV3-1 (or the pseudogene TRBV3-2) and TRBJ2-6; TRBD1 aligns across 9 bases. CDR1 LGHDT and CDR2 YNNKEL come from the germline V gene (reference sequence). There are 19 residues in the CDR3. The ends lost 4 bases at V and 0 bases at J; junction bases unmatched: 10. CDR3 sequence reads: CASSPLWGQGDSGANVLTF. The CDR3 DNA reads TGTGCCAGCAGCCCCCTATGGGGACAGGGAGACTCTGGGGCCAACGTCCTGACTTTC.

This clone was seen a few times. The rearrangement uses TRBV19 and TRBJ1-3; no clear D gene. The CDR3 extends over 13 amino acids. Trimming shortened V by 11 bases and J by 0 bases, and 11 bases separated the two germline ends. The V gene's germline CDR1 is LNHDA and CDR2 SQIVND (reference sequence). CDR3 coding DNA: TGTGCCGTGCAGGCGGGCTCTGGAAACACCATATATTTT. Its protein is CAVQAGSGNTIYF.

This rearrangement joins TRBV25-1 to TRBJ1-5; D gene unclear. Germline values: CDR1 MGHDK, CDR2 SYGVNS. The CDR3 has 13 amino acids. V was trimmed by 5 bases and J by 0 bases, leaving 5 bases between them. CDR3 loop: CASSFGSNQPQHF. Written as DNA, the CDR3 is TGTGCCAGCAGTTTCGGTAGCAATCAGCCCCAGCATTTT.

The chain joins TRBV7-2 to TRBJ1-5; D is possibly TRBD1 (6 bases). The CDR3 covers 16 residues. Germline-derived CDR1 and CDR2 are SGHTA and FQGNSA. V lost 5 bases to trimming and J lost 0 bases, with 14 bases between them. This CDR3 reads CASSGTGTLSNQPQHF. CDR3 sequence (DNA): TGTGCCAGCAGCGGTACAGGGACCCTTAGCAATCAGCCCCAGCATTTT.

On this clone itself: Other DNA sequences in the sample encode the same CDR3. The gene calls are TRBV19 and TRBJ1-1, with TRBD1 matching 7 bases. With 3 bases clipped from V and 3 bases from J, the junction kept 1 base outside the gene matches. CDR3 length: 13 amino acids. CDR1 and CDR2 from the germline V gene are LNHDA and SQIVND (reference sequence). The CDR3 spells CASSIGQDTEAFF. The CDR3 nucleotides are TGTGCCAGTAGTATTGGACAGGACACTGAAGCTTTCTTT.

The J gene is TRBJ1-1, the V gene TRBV7-3; the D is unclear. Between the trimmed V and J ends, which lost 5 bases and 1 base, there was a span of 8 bases. Germline V lookup: CDR1 SGHTA, CDR2 FQGTGA. The CDR3 consists of 13 residues. The CDR3 region is CASSAQTNTEAFF. The CDR3 DNA reads as TGTGCCAGCAGCGCACAGACGAACACTGAAGCTTTCTTT.

The chain links TRBV19 to TRBJ1-2, with D possibly matching TRBD1 (6 bases). CDR1 is LNHDA and CDR2 is SQIVND in the germline V gene (reference sequence). With 6 bases removed from V and 0 bases from J, the gap between germline ends came to 14 bases. The CDR3 totals 15 residues. CDR3 region: CASRGPGQSNYGYTF. CDR3 bases: TGTGCCAGTAGAGGTCCCGGACAGTCTAACTATGGCTACACCTTC.

The chain combines TRBV19 with TRBJ1-2; D might be TRBD1 (5 bases). The CDR3 spans 12 residues. V gave up 5 bases and J gave up 5 bases, with 9 bases separating them. Per the germline V gene, CDR1 is LNHDA and CDR2 is SQIVND (reference sequence). The CDR3 reads CASSLQGYGYTF. CDR3 nucleotide sequence: TGTGCCAGTAGTCTCCAGGGATATGGCTACACCTTC.

In its sample, this clone was seen once. The chain uses TRBV5-5 and TRBJ2-5; no reliable D call. V was shortened by 1 base and J by 5 bases, with 18 bases between the two germline ends. Germline lookup yields CDR1 SGHKS and CDR2 YYEKEE (reference sequence). This CDR3 has 16 amino acids. The CDR3, as DNA: TGTGCCAGCAGCTTGACTCGCGGATCTGCATGGGAGACCCAGTACTTC. Its protein product is CASSLTRGSAWETQYF.

The chain employs TRBV5-4 and TRBJ2-5, with 10 bases lining up with TRBD1. V trimming: 4 bases; J trimming: 5 bases; junction bases outside the gene matches: 5. This CDR3 has 14 amino acids. CDR1 is SGHNT and CDR2 is YYREEE in the germline V gene (reference sequence). CDR3 DNA sequence: TGTGCCAGCAGCACGGGACAGGGGAAGGAGACCCAGTACTTC. Translated: CASSTGQGKETQYF.

The chain carries TRBV5-1 and TRBJ2-7, with 7 bases identical to TRBD2. With V trimmed by 3 bases and J by 0 bases, 15 bases remained unmatched. CDR3 length: 18 residues. The germline V gene encodes CDR1 SGHRS and CDR2 YFSETQ. The DNA of the CDR3 is TGCGCCAGCAGCTCAATCAACCCCGGGACTACCTTCTCCTACGAGCAGTACTTC. This translates into CASSSINPGTTFSYEQYF.

V and J are TRBV6-5 and TRBJ1-1; maybe TRBD1 (6 bases). This CDR3 is 13 amino acids long. CDR1 is MNHEY and CDR2 is SVGAGI in the germline V gene. V lost 6 bases, J lost 4 bases, and 12 bases lay in between. The DNA of the CDR3 is TGTGCCAGCAGCCTCGGACAGAGCACTGAAGCTTTCTTT. Translation: CASSLGQSTEAFF.

This chain joins TRBV25-1 and TRBJ1-2, with D possibly TRBD1 on 5 matching bases. The CDR3 loop spans 15 amino acids. The germline V and J ends were trimmed by 6 bases and 8 bases, with 22 bases remaining between them. Germline V gene lookup returns CDR1 MGHDK and CDR2 SYGVNS. The CDR3 nucleotides are TGTGCCAGCAGGTTCGGGACTGCGAGGGATATAGGCTACACCTTC. This gives the protein CASRFGTARDIGYTF.

The gene calls are TRBV5-1 and TRBJ1-6; 8 bases match TRBD1. After removal of 0 bases from V and 2 bases from J, the junction contained 7 bases not matched to a gene. CDR3 length equals 18 residues. Per the germline V gene, CDR1 is SGHRS and CDR2 is YFSETQ. CDR3: CASSLARGPAAYNSPLHF. In DNA form, the CDR3 reads TGCGCCAGCAGCTTGGCCAGGGGGCCTGCGGCCTATAATTCACCCCTCCACTTT.

The V call is TRBV5-1, the J call TRBJ2-7, with 10 nucleotides matching TRBD1. The V and J ends lost 0 bases and 3 bases, in that order; junction bases with no gene match: 3. Germline CDR1 is SGHRS and CDR2 is YFSETQ. CDR3 length: 15 amino acids. The CDR3: CASSLAGTGDYEQYF. The CDR3 DNA reads TGCGCCAGCAGCTTGGCCGGGACAGGGGACTACGAGCAGTACTTC.

The chain is built from TRBV10-1 and TRBJ2-3, with TRBD2 matching 10 bases. The CDR3 sequence is 13 residues long. J gave up 5 bases and V 9 bases, and 5 bases lay outside the gene matches. CDR1 is WNHNN and CDR2 is SYGVQD in the germline V gene (reference sequence). This CDR3 reads CASSSGGKDTQYF. The CDR3 DNA is TGCGCCAGTTCTAGCGGGGGAAAAGATACGCAGTATTTT.

The chain carries TRBV7-2 and TRBJ1-5; tentatively, D is TRBD1 (5 bases). Germline CDR1 and CDR2: SGHTA and FQGNSA. V lost 5 bases to trimming and J lost 2 bases, with 13 bases between them. This CDR3 comprises 15 residues. The CDR3 region has the DNA TGTGCCAGCAGCCCGTGGGGAGGGGGCAATCAGCCCCAGCATTTT. It encodes CASSPWGGGNQPQHF.

The chain recombines TRBV3-1 (or the pseudogene TRBV3-2) with TRBJ1-4; D remains unclear. V was trimmed by 3 bases and J by 5 bases, leaving 13 bases between them. The CDR3 contains 15 residues. Germline CDR1 is LGHDT and CDR2 is YNNKEL (reference sequence). The CDR3 sequence is CASSHGARRNEKLFF. DNA of the CDR3: TGTGCCAGCAGCCACGGAGCCAGAAGAAATGAAAAACTGTTTTTT.